Reported below is one TCR beta chain. Its antigen is still unknown. No quality values exist for individual bases; no much larger clone is one base distant. Libraries were prepared through the immunoSEQ multiplex PCR assay. RNA was extracted from all samples and reverse transcribed into cDNA as template for TCR sequencing. First-strand cDNA was synthesized with SuperScript III using a 2:1 mix of oligo-dT and random hexamers. Amplification bias was assessed with a synthetic immune receptor repertoire, and residual bias was removed computationally. The source study handled its data this way. Raw reads were preprocessed to remove errors, and CDR3 was defined according to IMGT conventions as the region from the conserved cysteine to phenylalanine. Clonality was calculated as 1 minus Shannon entropy normalized by log2 of the number of productive unique TCRs. Scalp TCRbeta sequences were cross-referenced with sorted blood CD4 and CD8 repertoires so that the CD4 or CD8 identity of scalp clones could be inferred. Sourced from immuneACCESS, this table was stored by TCRdb with only in-frame sequences that have V and J called. A share of the clones is absent; for the studies checked, an unresolved V gene accounts for under half, and the remainder has no known explanation. That table is the source of V, J and clone size, and D and trimming were worked out from the DNA. The sample table holds around 200,000 clones, of which 64% were seen once. About 4.2% of the sample goes to the ten largest clones.

The time point label corresponds to: around 28 days on oral tofacitinib. Taken with the paper, the label for treatment or condition translates to: oral pan-JAK inhibitor, 5-10 mg twice daily. Lesional scalp punch biopsies and peripheral blood were obtained from alopecia areata patients. After PBMCs were isolated by density centrifugation and stained for CD3, CD4 and CD8, a FACSAria was used to sort CD4+ and CD8+ T cells. According to the germline V gene (reference sequence), CDR1 reads GTSNPN and CDR2 reads SVGIG. The CDR3 has 14 amino acids, counting the end cysteine and phenylalanine. CDR3 DNA only is kept here, 42 bases in frame from base 1. Trimming takes 1 base from V and 0 bases from J, and the germline ends sit 7 bases apart. This sample was taken from a study of CD8+ T cells in alopecia areata (dated by TCRdb to the late 2010s). Some background on the complete study: Treated patients were enrolled in an open-label pilot trial of oral tofacitinib at 5 to 10 mg twice daily for moderate-to-severe alopecia areata. Patients stayed on tofacitinib for 6 to 18 months and then had 6 months of follow-up off drug so that delayed response and recurrence could be assessed. Disease severity in treated patients was measured with the SALT score, which quantifies the percentage of affected scalp surface area. In both human patients and the C3H/HeJ mouse model, the study applied high-throughput TCRbeta sequencing to look at T cell clonal expansion in alopecia areata. In humans, TCRbeta sequencing was performed on scalp tissue and on sorted CD4+ and CD8+ peripheral blood T cells from healthy controls and from patients with patchy or totalis/universalis alopecia areata. Tofacitinib-treated patients had biopsies at baseline and at 4 and 24 weeks of treatment, with a later scalp biopsy in several patients. Scalp clonality was compared across normal scalp (n=4), patchy alopecia areata scalp (n=8), and alopecia totalis/universalis scalp (n=8). The RNA source kit depended on sample type: the PAXgene miRNA kit for fixed scalp, the miRNeasy kit for PBMCs, and the RNeasy kit for mouse skin. Amplification of TCRbeta CDR3 regions was done by immunoSEQ multiplex PCR using 35 Vbeta forward primers and 13 Jbeta reverse primers.

Overall study outcomes, separate from this receptor: Tofacitinib significantly decreased scalp clonality and the number of expanded CD8+ clones among the top 100 scalp clones. Resident alphabeta T cells in normal human skin are also sequenced, complicating scalp TCR repertoire analysis, unlike mouse skin dominated by gammadelta T cells. Lesional scalp, especially in alopecia totalis/universalis, showed higher clonality and more expanded CD8+ clones than normal scalp, suggesting antigenic drive. Shared TCR sequences between patients were less evident than in mice, which may be partly attributable to HLA diversity in the patient population. Many expanded lesional clones persisted in scalp and blood during tofacitinib treatment, which may partly explain relapse after stopping treatment. Because the treated cohort was small and had only one nonresponder, larger studies are needed to examine links between baseline CD8+ expansion and response.

The TCR originated in a human donor with alopecia areata. The source material was CD4+ T cells sorted from blood, sampled at week 4, from a patient treated with tofacitinib. The chain couples TRBV30 to TRBJ1-5; no confident D gene assignment can be made. CDR3 reads: CAWSGGYSNQPQHF. Here is the DNA: TGTGCCTGGAGTGGGGGTTATAGCAATCAGCCCCAGCATTTT.